This TCR beta chain was sequenced in a study of T cells in Graves' hyperthyroidism and ophthalmopathy. Study-wide points: Ophthalmopathy, which appeared later, was predicted by the model a median around 6 months before onset.

Investigators excluded patients with uncontrolled infection, other autoimmune disease, pregnancy or lactation. The TCR beta CDR3 regions underwent amplification using RNA transcripts as the source. HTBI primers were used for first-round RT-PCR of the TCR CDR3. TCRdb redid the calling of the multiplex PCR reads with MiXCR, one entry per CDR3 protein. This sample carries 550,000 to 600,000 distinct CDR3 sequences, 40% to 55% of them seen once, and the ten largest clones take about 20%. Germline V gene sequence: CDR1 SGHRS, CDR2 YFSETQ. V shed 5 bases and J 4 bases; nucleotides not matched to a gene: 3. The CDR3 has 14 amino acids. This clonotype has at least ten counts. No antigen is known for it.

This receptor was obtained from an adult woman with Graves' disease, either hyperthyroidism or ophthalmopathy (not recorded which). Sequenced input: peripheral blood or thyroid tissue (not recorded which). The chain has TRBV5-1 and TRBJ2-5, with 12 bases that match TRBD1. CDR3 in amino acids: CASRGQGASETQYF. The CDR3 coding sequence is TGCGCCAGCAGGGGACAGGGGGCATCAGAGACCCAGTACTTC.